The 23 T cell receptor beta chains below all came from one sample that was sequenced in a study of radiotherapy plus CTLA-4 blockade in lung cancer. Generated by immunoSEQ multiplex PCR, the TCRdb table keeps only in-frame clones and is missing some. The sample includes roughly 75,000 clones, approximately 80% of them seen just once. The sample was peripheral blood, taken from a patient treated with radiotherapy plus ipilimumab. Receptors were obtained from a human donor with non-small cell lung cancer who had stable disease on radiotherapy plus ipilimumab.

The chain uses TRBV28 and TRBJ2-5, with unresolved D. V dropped 3 bases and J dropped 5 bases, with 10 bases sitting between them. The CDR3 is 13 amino acids. Germline V CDR1 and CDR2: MDHEN, SYDVKM. The CDR3 nucleotides are TGTGCCAGCAGTTTGTTGGGTCCCGAGACCCAGTACTTC. Translation: CASSLLGPETQYF.

This chain links TRBV28 with TRBJ1-2; TRBD1 matches at 10 bases. Germline CDR1 is MDHEN and CDR2 is SYDVKM. Trimming at V came to 6 bases and at J to 3 bases, leaving 7 bases not matched to a gene. This CDR3 region has 15 residues. In nucleotides, the CDR3 is TGTGCCAGCAGCCCCCGGACAGGGGGGGACTATGGCTACACCTTC. Translating gives CASSPRTGGDYGYTF.

The V gene is TRBV10-3, the J gene TRBJ2-3; 13 positions match TRBD2. CDR1 is ENHRY, CDR2 SYGVKD, per germline. With 0 bases clipped from V and 6 bases from J, the junction kept 0 bases outside the gene matches. CDR3 size: 15 residues. In DNA form, the CDR3 reads TGTGCCATCAGTGAGTCGACTAGCGGGAGGGATACGCAGTATTTT. It encodes CAISESTSGRDTQYF.

The chain links TRBV6-1 to TRBJ2-3; D remains unclear. The germline V gene encodes CDR1 MNHNS and CDR2 SASEGT. This CDR3 comprises 15 residues. Deletions cut 4 bases from V and 6 bases from J, with 17 bases between. CDR3 sequence reads: CASSGYSEAWDTQYF. The CDR3 DNA reads TGTGCCAGCAGTGGGTACAGTGAAGCTTGGGATACGCAGTATTTT.

The chain joins TRBV18 to TRBJ2-2, with D uncertain. The CDR3 sequence is 14 residues long. Germline CDR1 reads KGHSH; CDR2 reads LQKENI. V was cut by 8 bases and J by 1 base, with 11 bases left in between. CDR3 coding DNA: TGTGCCAGCACCGGAACTCAGAACACCGGGGAGCTGTTTTTT. It codes for CASTGTQNTGELFF.

The chain recombines TRBV10-2 with TRBJ2-2, with TRBD2 as a possible D gene (5 bases). The CDR3 totals 14 residues. Germline-derived CDR1 and CDR2 are WSHSY and SAAADI. The ends were cut back, 10 bases at V and 0 bases at J, with 12 bases in the middle. The CDR3 spells CATARETNTGELFF. CDR3 nucleotides: TGCGCCACCGCCCGGGAAACGAACACCGGGGAGCTGTTTTTT.

This clone was counted a single time. J is TRBJ2-1 and V is TRBV6-1; either TRBD1 or TRBD2 may supply D (6 bases each). Germline V gene sequence: CDR1 MNHNS, CDR2 SASEGT. Trimming took 5 bases from V and 3 from J, leaving 14 bases between them. The CDR3 consists of 15 residues. The CDR3 region is CASSLAEQGYNEQFF. DNA for the CDR3: TGTGCCAGCAGTTTAGCGGAACAGGGCTACAATGAGCAGTTCTTC.

Only a few counts were recorded for this clone. This chain connects TRBV7-6 to TRBJ2-3; D ambiguous. The germline V gene has CDR1 SGHVS and CDR2 FNYEAQ. CDR3 length equals 15 residues. The V gene lost 2 bases and the J gene lost 3 bases, with 12 bases spanning the gap. CDR3 sequence (DNA): TGTGCCAGCAGCTTACGACCCCAACCTACAGATACGCAGTATTTT. It yields the protein CASSLRPQPTDTQYF.

This clone appeared a single time. The chain is built from TRBV27 and TRBJ2-1; 7 positions agree with TRBD1. The CDR3 extends over 13 amino acids. Germline V CDR1 and CDR2: MNHEY, SMNVEV (reference sequence). V gave up 3 bases and J gave up 8 bases; unmatched junction bases: 4. CDR3 residues: CASSFLGGYEQFF. DNA of the CDR3: TGTGCCAGCAGTTTCCTAGGGGGCTATGAGCAGTTCTTC.

This clone was seen only a few times. The rearrangement joins TRBV2 to TRBJ1-2; the D gene is possibly TRBD1 (6 bases). The CDR3 is 12 residues long. V was pared by 7 bases and J by 8 bases, with 14 bases between. Germline loops: CDR1 SNHLY, CDR2 FYNNEI. CDR3 sequence: CASTVGGLGYTF. CDR3 sequence (DNA): TGTGCCAGCACTGTGGGGGGCCTCGGCTACACCTTC. Full variable domain (remainder filled in from reference TRBV2 and TRBJ1-2): EPEVTQTPSHQVTQMGQEVILRCVPISNHLYFYWYRQILGQKVEFLVSFYNNEISEKSEIFDDQFSVERPDGSNFTLKIRSTKLEDSAMYFCASTVGGLGYTFGSGTRLTVV.

This clone has a handful of counts. The rearrangement uses TRBV28 and TRBJ2-2; weak D call: TRBD1 (6 bases). Trimming took 6 bases from V and 5 from J, leaving 10 bases between them. CDR1 is MDHEN and CDR2 is SYDVKM in the germline V gene. CDR3 length: 13 amino acids. In nucleotides, the CDR3 is TGTGCCAGCAGAGTTAGGGGGACCGGGGAGCTGTTTTTT. Protein sequence: CASRVRGTGELFF.

In regard to this clone: Mismatch with germline at one junction end may stem from a read error. V and J are TRBV27 and TRBJ2-1; no clear D. CDR3 length equals 15 residues. Germline-derived CDR1 and CDR2 are MNHEY and SMNVEV (reference sequence). DNA of the CDR3: TGTGCCAGCAGTTTACTGTCACTCCAGTACAATGAACAGTTCTTC. Translating gives CASSLLSLQYNEQFF.

V usage is TRBV10-2 and J usage is TRBJ2-1; D may be TRBD2 (5 bases). Germline lookup yields CDR1 WSHSY and CDR2 SAAADI. This CDR3 is 12 amino acids long. The V gene lost 10 bases and the J gene lost 6 bases, with 13 bases spanning the gap. This CDR3 reads CATRGQFNEQFF. CDR3 DNA: TGCGCCACGAGAGGGCAGTTCAATGAGCAGTTCTTC.

The J gene is TRBJ1-6, the V gene TRBV6-5; TRBD1 is a possible D gene (6 bases). The germline gives CDR1 MNHEY, CDR2 SVGAGI. V lost 6 bases and J lost 10, with 19 bases in between. CDR3 size: 15 residues. The CDR3 spells CASRKDSQFFSPLHF. The DNA for the CDR3 is TGTGCCAGCAGAAAGGACAGCCAATTCTTCTCACCCCTCCACTTT.

The chain is built from TRBV5-6 and TRBJ1-5; maybe TRBD1 (6 bases). There are 16 residues in the CDR3. Germline values: CDR1 SGHDT, CDR2 YYEEEE. Trimming shortened V by 0 bases and J by 3 bases, and 13 bases separated the two germline ends. DNA of the CDR3: TGTGCCAGCAGCTTGGGAGGGGGAACCCTCAATCAGCCCCAGCATTTT. Translated: CASSLGGGTLNQPQHF.

This clone has only one observation. The chain links TRBV27 to TRBJ2-7; D remains unclear. V lost 1 base to trimming and J lost 7 bases, with 8 bases between them. The CDR3 contains 12 residues. The germline CDR1 and CDR2 sequences are MNHEY and SMNVEV (reference sequence). CDR3 sequence (DNA): TGTGCCAGCAGTTTATGGGGTGCGGAGCAGTACTTC. It is translated as CASSLWGAEQYF.

The chain uses TRBV7-6 and TRBJ1-2; the match to TRBD1 covers 10 bases. The CDR3 runs 15 residues. The germline gives CDR1 SGHVS, CDR2 FNYEAQ. The V and J ends lost 5 bases and 3 bases, in that order; junction bases with no gene match: 6. DNA for the CDR3: TGTGCCAGCAGCCCGCCGGGACAGGGGTACTATGGCTACACCTTC. It is translated as CASSPPGQGYYGYTF.

V and J are TRBV7-2 and TRBJ1-4; D unclear. Trimming left V 1 base short and J 6 bases short, with 6 bases between. The CDR3 runs to 13 residues. Germline V CDR1 and CDR2: SGHTA, FQGNSA. This chain's CDR3 is CASSLGYYEKLFF. The CDR3 nucleotides are TGTGCCAGCAGCTTAGGTTATTATGAAAAACTGTTTTTT.

The rearrangement uses TRBV18 and TRBJ2-2; 12 bases fit TRBD2. The CDR3 is made up of 16 amino acids. CDR1 is KGHSH and CDR2 is LQKENI in the germline V gene. V lost 1 base and J lost 3; bases outside the gene matches: 0. CDR3 sequence: CASSPRLAGDTGELFF. In DNA, the CDR3 is TGTGCCAGCTCACCACGACTAGCGGGGGACACCGGGGAGCTGTTTTTT.

This clone qualifies as medium-sized. The V call is TRBV23-1, the J call TRBJ1-2; no firm D call. TRBV23-1 is recorded as an ORF, its role being uncertain. This CDR3 has 13 residues. Trimming removed 5 bases at V and 0 bases at J, with 7 bases between. CDR3 sequence: CASSGPANYGYTF. The CDR3, as DNA: TGCGCCAGCAGTGGCCCCGCTAACTATGGCTACACCTTC.

The chain joins TRBV25-1 to TRBJ2-7; the match to TRBD2 covers 9 bases. CDR1 is MGHDK and CDR2 is SYGVNS in the germline V gene. The CDR3 loop spans 15 amino acids. Trimming cost V 4 bases and J 1 base; bases outside gene matches: 5. Here the CDR3 DNA reads TGTGCCAGCAGTGTTAGCGGGAGTCTTTCCTACGAGCAGTACTTC. Amino acid sequence: CASSVSGSLSYEQYF.

The chain has TRBV27 and TRBJ1-5; the D gene is possibly TRBD1 (6 bases). Germline CDR1 and CDR2: MNHEY and SMNVEV (reference sequence). V lost 6 bases to trimming and J lost 2 bases, with 11 bases between them. The CDR3 contains 14 residues. This CDR3 is CASRDRTGNQPQHF. The CDR3 DNA follows: TGTGCCAGCAGGGATCGGACAGGCAATCAGCCCCAGCATTTT.

The chain has TRBV29-1 and TRBJ2-4; D might be TRBD2 (6 bases). V gave up 4 bases and J gave up 6 bases, with 10 bases separating them. CDR1 is SQVTM and CDR2 is ANQGSEA in the germline V gene. The CDR3 is 12 residues long. The CDR3 DNA reads as TGCAGCGTTGTGCTAGCGACAAACATTCAGTACTTC. Its translation is CSVVLATNIQYF.